This T cell receptor beta chain was identified during a study of cytomegalovirus exposure and HLA in healthy donors. It was with 60 Vbeta and 13 Jbeta primers that the PCR ran. The table came from immunoSEQ multiplex PCR; TCRdb's copy has only in-frame clones and leaves some out. This table has roughly 150,000 clones, around 75% appearing once. Germline V gene lookup returns CDR1 LNHDA and CDR2 SQIVND (reference sequence). The length of the CDR3 is 13 residues. V shed 5 bases, J shed 6 bases, and the junction held 3 bases outside the gene matches. The receptor was derived from a man aged 18 to 30 in good health and CMV-seropositive. The chain has TRBV19 and TRBJ2-1, with 8 bases fitting TRBD2. The sequenced sample was PBMCs. CDR3 amino acids: CASSPGLVNEQFF. Written as DNA, the CDR3 is TGTGCCAGTAGTCCGGGACTAGTCAATGAGCAGTTCTTC. Together with reference TRBV19 and TRBJ2-1, the CDR3 gives the full variable domain: DGGITQSPKYLFRKEGQNVTLSCEQNLNHDAMYWYRQDPGQGLRLIYYSQIVNDFQKGDIAEGYSVSREKKESFPLTVTSAQKNPTAFYLCASSPGLVNEQFFGPGTRLTVL.